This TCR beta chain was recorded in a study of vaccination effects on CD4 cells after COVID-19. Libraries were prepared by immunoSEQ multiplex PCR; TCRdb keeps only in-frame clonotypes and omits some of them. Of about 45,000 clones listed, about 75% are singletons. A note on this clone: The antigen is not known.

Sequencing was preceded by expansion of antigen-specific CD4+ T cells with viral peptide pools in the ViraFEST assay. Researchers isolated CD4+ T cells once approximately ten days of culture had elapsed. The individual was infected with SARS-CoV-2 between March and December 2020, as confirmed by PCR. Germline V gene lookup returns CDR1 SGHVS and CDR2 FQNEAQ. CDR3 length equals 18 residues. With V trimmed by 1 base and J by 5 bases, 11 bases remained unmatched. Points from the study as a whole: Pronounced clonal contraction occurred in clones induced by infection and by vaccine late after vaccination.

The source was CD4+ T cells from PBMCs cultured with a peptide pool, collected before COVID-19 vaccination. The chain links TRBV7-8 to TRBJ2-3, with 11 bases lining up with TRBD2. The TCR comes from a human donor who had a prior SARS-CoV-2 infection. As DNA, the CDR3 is TGTGCCAGCAGCTTAGTACGGGTAGCGGGAGGGCCGAGAGATACGCAGTATTTT. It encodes CASSLVRVAGGPRDTQYF.